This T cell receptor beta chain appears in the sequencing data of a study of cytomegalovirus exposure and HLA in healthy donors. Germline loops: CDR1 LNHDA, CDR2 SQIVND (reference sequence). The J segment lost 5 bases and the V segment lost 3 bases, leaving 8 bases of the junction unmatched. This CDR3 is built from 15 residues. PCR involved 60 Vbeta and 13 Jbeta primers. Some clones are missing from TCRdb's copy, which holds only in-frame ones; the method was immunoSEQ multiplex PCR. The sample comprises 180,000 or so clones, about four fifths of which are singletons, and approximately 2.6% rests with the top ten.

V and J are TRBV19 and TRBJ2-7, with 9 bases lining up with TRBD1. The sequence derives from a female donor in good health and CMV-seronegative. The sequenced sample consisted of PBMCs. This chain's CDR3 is CASSMGTGFINEQYF. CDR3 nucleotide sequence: TGTGCCAGTAGTATGGGGACAGGGTTTATCAACGAGCAGTACTTC. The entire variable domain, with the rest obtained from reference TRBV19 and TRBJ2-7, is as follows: DGGITQSPKYLFRKEGQNVTLSCEQNLNHDAMYWYRQDPGQGLRLIYYSQIVNDFQKGDIAEGYSVSREKKESFPLTVTSAQKNPTAFYLCASSMGTGFINEQYFGPGTRLTVT.